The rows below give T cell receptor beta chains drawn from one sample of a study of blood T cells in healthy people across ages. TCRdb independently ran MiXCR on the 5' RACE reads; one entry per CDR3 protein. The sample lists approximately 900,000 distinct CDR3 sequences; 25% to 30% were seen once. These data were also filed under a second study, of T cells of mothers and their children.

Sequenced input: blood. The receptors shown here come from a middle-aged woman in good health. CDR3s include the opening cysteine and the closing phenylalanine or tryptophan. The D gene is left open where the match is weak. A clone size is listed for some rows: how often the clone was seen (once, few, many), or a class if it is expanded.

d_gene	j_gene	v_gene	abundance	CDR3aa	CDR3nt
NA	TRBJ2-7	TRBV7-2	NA	CASSQQAPNEQYF	TGTGCCAGCAGCCAGCAGGCCCCGAACGAGCAGTACTTC
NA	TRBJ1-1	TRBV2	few	CASSDPSRVGAKNTEAFF	TGTGCCAGCAGTGATCCCAGCAGGGTAGGAGCAAAGAACACTGAAGCTTTCTTT
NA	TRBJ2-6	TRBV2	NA	CASRGSGADVLTF	TGTGCCAGCAGGGGCTCTGGGGCCGACGTCCTGACTTTC
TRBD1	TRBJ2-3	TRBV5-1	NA	CASRRTGDNTDTQYF	TGCGCCAGCAGGCGGACAGGGGACAACACAGATACGCAGTATTTT
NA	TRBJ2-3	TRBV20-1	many	CSALRLVGTDTQYF	TGCAGTGCTCTTAGACTAGTCGGCACAGATACGCAGTATTTT
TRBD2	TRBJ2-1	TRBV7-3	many	CASSPAGGLDEQFF	TGTGCCAGCAGCCCAGCGGGGGGGCTCGATGAGCAGTTCTTC
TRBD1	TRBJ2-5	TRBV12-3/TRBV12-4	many	CASSPWQGARQETQYF	TGTGCCAGCAGCCCCTGGCAGGGGGCGCGACAAGAGACCCAGTACTTC
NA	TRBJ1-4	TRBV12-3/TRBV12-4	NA	CASSFGFNEKLFF	TGTGCCAGCAGTTTTGGGTTTAATGAAAAACTGTTTTTT
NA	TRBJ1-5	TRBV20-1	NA	CSARVGGSSTRQPQHF	TGCAGTGCTAGAGTAGGCGGATCGAGTACCCGTCAGCCCCAGCATTTT
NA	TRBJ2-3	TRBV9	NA	CASSVAGGTEGKDTQYF	TGTGCCAGCAGCGTTGCTGGGGGGACAGAGGGGAAAGATACGCAGTATTTT
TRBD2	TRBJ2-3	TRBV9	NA	CASSVGGGDTDTQYF	TGTGCCAGCAGCGTCGGCGGGGGGGACACAGATACGCAGTATTTT
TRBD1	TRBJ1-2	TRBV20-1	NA	CSASDRNNYGYTF	TGCAGTGCTTCGGACAGGAATAACTATGGCTACACCTTC
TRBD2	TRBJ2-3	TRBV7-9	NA	CASSSGGGPRDTQYF	TGTGCCAGCAGCTCGGGCGGGGGGCCCAGGGATACGCAGTATTTT
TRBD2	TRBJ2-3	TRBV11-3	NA	CVSSLYSGGTDTQYF	TGTGTCAGCAGCTTATATAGCGGGGGCACAGATACGCAGTATTTT
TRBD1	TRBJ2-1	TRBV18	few	CASSPQGQGAGEQFF	TGTGCCAGCTCACCGCAAGGACAGGGGGCAGGTGAGCAGTTCTTC
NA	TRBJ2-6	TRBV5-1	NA	CASSRRFDSGANVLTF	TGCGCCAGCAGCCGTCGATTCGACTCTGGGGCCAACGTCCTGACTTTC
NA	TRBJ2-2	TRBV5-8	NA	CASSLRTGGLFF	TGTGCCAGCAGCCTACGTACCGGGGGGCTGTTTTTT
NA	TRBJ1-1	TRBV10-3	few	CAISEPNIAQGAEAFF	TGTGCCATCAGTGAGCCGAACATTGCACAGGGCGCTGAAGCTTTCTTT
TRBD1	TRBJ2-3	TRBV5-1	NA	CASSPGTGTVSTDTQYF	TGCGCCAGCAGCCCCGGGACAGGGACGGTTAGCACAGATACGCAGTATTTT
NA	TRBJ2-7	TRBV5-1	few	CASSLDVQGGADEQYF	TGCGCCAGCAGCTTGGATGTCCAGGGTGGGGCGGACGAGCAGTACTTC
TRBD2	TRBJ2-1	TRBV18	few	CASSPIGLAGGNEQFF	TGTGCCAGCTCACCGATCGGGCTAGCGGGGGGGAATGAGCAGTTCTTC
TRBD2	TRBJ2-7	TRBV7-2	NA	CASSPLTSAAYEQYF	TGTGCCAGCAGCCCCCTAACTAGCGCTGCCTACGAGCAGTACTTC
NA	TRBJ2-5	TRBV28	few	CASSLSEYQETQYF	TGTGCCAGCAGTTTATCAGAGTACCAAGAGACCCAGTACTTC
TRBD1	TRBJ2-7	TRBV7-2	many	CASRQQGVLLGEQYF	TGTGCCAGCAGACAGCAGGGGGTTCTTCTGGGCGAGCAGTACTTC
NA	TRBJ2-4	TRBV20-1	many	CSARPTATSRKNIQYF	TGCAGTGCTAGACCGACAGCGACCTCGCGGAAAAACATTCAGTACTTC
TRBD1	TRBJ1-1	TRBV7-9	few	CASSRGTGRSTEAFF	TGTGCCAGCAGCCGAGGGACAGGGCGGAGCACTGAAGCTTTCTTT
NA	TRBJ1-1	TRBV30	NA	CAWSDYTEAFF	TGTGCCTGGAGTGACTACACTGAAGCTTTCTTT
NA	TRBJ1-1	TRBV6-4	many	CASSTSADTEAFF	TGTGCCAGCAGTACCAGCGCTGACACTGAAGCTTTCTTT
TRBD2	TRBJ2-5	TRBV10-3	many	CAISEPSGGEETQYF	TGTGCCATCAGTGAGCCAAGCGGGGGGGAAGAGACCCAGTACTTC
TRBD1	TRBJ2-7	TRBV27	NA	CASSYRGPLSYEQYF	TGTGCCAGCAGCTACAGGGGACCCCTCTCCTACGAGCAGTACTTC
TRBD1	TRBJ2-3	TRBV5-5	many	CASSSSWTGGADTQYF	TGTGCCAGCAGCTCGTCCTGGACAGGGGGAGCAGATACGCAGTATTTT
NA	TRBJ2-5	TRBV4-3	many	CASSQVSLAEETQYF	TGCGCCAGCAGCCAGGTCTCCCTAGCCGAAGAGACCCAGTACTTC
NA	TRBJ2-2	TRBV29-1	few	CSVEGLANTGELFF	TGCAGCGTTGAAGGACTAGCGAACACCGGGGAGCTGTTTTTT
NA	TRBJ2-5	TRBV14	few	CASSQGFVETQYF	TGTGCCAGCAGCCAAGGCTTTGTGGAGACCCAGTACTTC
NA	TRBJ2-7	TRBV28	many	CASSLPDGVLGEQYF	TGTGCCAGCAGCCTACCCGACGGAGTATTGGGCGAGCAGTACTTC
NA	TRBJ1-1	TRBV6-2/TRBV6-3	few	CASRSPRPTEAFF	TGTGCCAGCAGGTCTCCTCGTCCCACTGAAGCTTTCTTT
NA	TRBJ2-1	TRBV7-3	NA	CASSLGPHANEQFF	TGTGCCAGCAGCTTAGGGCCTCATGCCAATGAGCAGTTCTTC
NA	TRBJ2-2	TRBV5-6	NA	CASSPGPRDTGELFF	TGTGCCAGCAGCCCAGGGCCCCGAGACACCGGGGAGCTGTTTTTT
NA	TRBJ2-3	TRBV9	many	CASTPTAILTDTQYF	TGTGCCAGCACCCCGACTGCCATTCTGACAGATACGCAGTATTTT
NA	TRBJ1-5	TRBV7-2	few	CASSPSGSQPQHF	TGTGCCAGCAGCCCATCAGGGAGCCAGCCCCAGCATTTT
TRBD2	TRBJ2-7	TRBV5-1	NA	CASSLNPGTSGTYEQYF	TGCGCCAGCAGCTTGAACCCGGGGACTAGCGGTACCTACGAGCAGTACTTC
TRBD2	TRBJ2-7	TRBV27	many	CASSPQRGLATSYEQYF	TGTGCCAGCAGTCCTCAGAGGGGACTAGCGACCTCCTACGAGCAGTACTTC
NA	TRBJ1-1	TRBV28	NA	CASSFPFPEGTEAFF	TGTGCCAGCAGTTTTCCTTTTCCGGAGGGGACCGAAGCTTTCTTT
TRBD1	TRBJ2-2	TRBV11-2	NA	CAGGGQGLGTAELFF	TGTGCCGGAGGGGGACAGGGACTTGGGACCGCGGAGCTGTTTTTT
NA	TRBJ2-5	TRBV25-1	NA	CASSHDTVGQEAQYF	TGTGCCAGTAGCCATGATACAGTTGGTCAAGAGGCCCAGTACTTC
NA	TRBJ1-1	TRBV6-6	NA	CASSYVAMRSTEAFF	TGTGCCAGCAGTTACGTGGCGATGAGATCCACTGAAGCTTTCTTT
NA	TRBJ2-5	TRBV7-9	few	CASTLPSTPEKTQYF	TGTGCCAGCACCTTACCCTCGACTCCGGAGAAGACCCAGTACTTC
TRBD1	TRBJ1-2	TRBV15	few	CATSRVGGQGHGYTF	TGTGCCACCAGCAGAGTGGGTGGACAGGGGCATGGCTACACCTTC
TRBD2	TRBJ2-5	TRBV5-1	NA	CASSGSGVQETQYF	TGCGCCAGCAGCGGCAGCGGGGTCCAAGAGACCCAGTACTTC
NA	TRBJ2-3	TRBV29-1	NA	CSVVGGRGTDTQYF	TGCAGCGTTGTGGGAGGGAGGGGGACAGATACGCAGTATTTT
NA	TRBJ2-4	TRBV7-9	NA	CASRPPDRNSYERYF	TGTGCCAGCAGACCACCCGACAGGAACTCCTACGAGCGGTACTTC
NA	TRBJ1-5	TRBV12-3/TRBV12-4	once	CASSLASTVSQPQHF	TGTGCCAGCAGTTTAGCCTCCACAGTGAGTCAGCCCCAGCATTTT
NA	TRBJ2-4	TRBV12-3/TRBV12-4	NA	CASSPPSAAKNIQYF	TGTGCCAGCAGTCCCCCTAGCGCGGCCAAAAACATTCAGTACTTC
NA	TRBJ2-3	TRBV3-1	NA	CAGSRNGGTDTQYF	TGTGCCGGCAGTCGCAACGGGGGCACAGATACGCAGTATTTT
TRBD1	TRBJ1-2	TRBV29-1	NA	CSVGDRGQKGGYTF	TGCAGCGTTGGCGACAGGGGGCAAAAAGGTGGCTACACCTTC
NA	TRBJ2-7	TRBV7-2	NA	CASSLGPGVGNEQYF	TGTGCCAGCAGCTTAGGTCCGGGAGTCGGTAACGAGCAGTACTTC